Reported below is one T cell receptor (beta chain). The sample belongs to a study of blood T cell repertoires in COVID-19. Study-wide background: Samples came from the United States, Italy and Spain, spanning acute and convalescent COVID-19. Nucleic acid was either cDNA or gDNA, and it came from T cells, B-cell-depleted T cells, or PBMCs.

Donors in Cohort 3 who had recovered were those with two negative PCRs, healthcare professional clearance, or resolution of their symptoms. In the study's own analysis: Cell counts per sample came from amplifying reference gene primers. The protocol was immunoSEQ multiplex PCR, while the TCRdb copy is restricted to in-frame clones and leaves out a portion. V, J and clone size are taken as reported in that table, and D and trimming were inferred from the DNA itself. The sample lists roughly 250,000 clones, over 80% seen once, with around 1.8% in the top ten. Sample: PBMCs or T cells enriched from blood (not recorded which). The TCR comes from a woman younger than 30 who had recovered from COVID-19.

Written as DNA, the CDR3 is TGTGCCACCAGCAGAGATCCGACAGGGGGTGGCTACACCTTC. Encoded protein: CATSRDPTGGGYTF. The V gene is TRBV15, the J gene TRBJ1-2; 9 nucleotides agree with TRBD1. This CDR3 has 14 residues. Germline V gene lookup returns CDR1 LNHNV and CDR2 YYDKDF (reference sequence). The V segment lost 0 bases and the J segment 7 bases; nucleotides outside the gene matches: 3.